The 24 T cell receptor beta chains below were found in one sample sequenced in a study of blood T cell repertoires in COVID-19 (dated by TCRdb to 2020 to 2021). Preparation of the library involved the immunoSEQ multiplex PCR assay. TCRdb holds this immuneACCESS table with in-frame rearrangements only. Some clones are missing; in checked studies, unresolved V genes explain under half, and the rest has no known cause. This sample comprises about 180,000 clones, 70% to 90% of them detected only once. Under 3.5% of the sample is taken by the ten largest. The sequencing input was peripheral blood. These receptor sequences come from a man in his fifties or sixties with acute or convalescent COVID-19.

This chain connects TRBV19 to TRBJ1-3; TRBD1 aligns across 9 bases. The last part of the DNA fits TRBJ2-2 better; the J call may be wrong. Germline V gene sequence: CDR1 LNHDA, CDR2 SQIVND (reference sequence). The CDR3 is 14 residues long. The CDR3 region has the DNA TGTGCCAGTGGGGGACAGGGTTACACCGGGGAGCTGTTTTTT. It codes for CASGGQGYTGELFF.

Only a few counts were recorded for this clone. The rearrangement joins TRBV4-1 to TRBJ1-4; possible D gene TRBD1, 6 bases. The V gene lost 4 bases and the J gene lost 8 bases, with 14 bases spanning the gap. This CDR3 is built from 14 residues. CDR1 and CDR2 from the germline V gene are MGHRA and YSYEKL. The CDR3 loop is CASSLGGAGEKLFF. For the CDR3, the DNA is TGCGCCAGCAGCCTAGGGGGGGCTGGGGAAAAACTGTTTTTT.

Only one count was recorded for this clone. This chain connects TRBV2 to TRBJ1-1; D is ambiguous. Germline loops: CDR1 SNHLY, CDR2 FYNNEI. This CDR3 has 12 amino acids. V was cut by 0 bases and J by 10 bases, with 9 bases left in between. The CDR3 protein is CASSEAQVRAFF. CDR3 DNA: TGTGCCAGCAGTGAAGCCCAGGTACGAGCTTTCTTT.

V gene TRBV4-3 combines with J gene TRBJ2-5, with TRBD2 matching over 7 bases. V was clipped by 0 bases and J by 5 bases; unmatched bases: 3. Germline CDR1 LGHNA, CDR2 YSLEER. The CDR3 has 14 amino acids. In DNA form, the CDR3 reads TGCGCCAGCAGCCAAGAATCGGGAGGTGAGACCCAGTACTTC. This gives the protein CASSQESGGETQYF.

The genes are TRBV9 and TRBJ1-4, with 8 positions matching TRBD1. J gave up 4 bases and V 0 bases, and 8 bases lay outside the gene matches. Looked up from germline, CDR1 is SGDLS and CDR2 is YYNGEE. The CDR3 is made up of 17 amino acids. The CDR3 nucleotides are TGTGCCAGCAGCGTAGGTTCAGACAGGGGCATTAATGAAAAACTGTTTTTT. Translation gives CASSVGSDRGINEKLFF. Combining the CDR3 with reference TRBV9 and TRBJ1-4 gives the whole variable domain DSGVTQTPKHLITATGQRVTLRCSPRSGDLSVYWYQQSLDQGLQFLIQYYNGEERAKGNILERFSAQQFPDLHSELNLSSLELGDSALYFCASSVGSDRGINEKLFFGSGTQLSVL.

A few counts support this clone. This chain connects TRBV5-6 to TRBJ2-7; weak D call: TRBD2 (6 bases). The CDR3 runs 13 residues. The V and J ends lost 4 bases and 7 bases respectively, with 15 bases between them. CDR1 and CDR2 (germline): SGHDT, YYEEEE. CDR3 in amino acids: CASSRPPGGEQYF. CDR3 DNA: TGTGCCAGCAGCCGCCCGCCAGGAGGGGAGCAGTACTTC.

This chain connects TRBV27 to TRBJ2-7; 8 positions agree with TRBD2. The CDR3 covers 15 residues. The ends lost 6 bases at V and 5 bases at J; junction bases unmatched: 12. The germline CDR1 and CDR2 sequences are MNHEY and SMNVEV (reference sequence). CDR3 amino acids: CASSRGGLVPHEQYF. The CDR3 DNA sequence: TGTGCCAGCAGCCGGGGGGGACTAGTCCCCCACGAGCAGTACTTC.

The genes are TRBV6-5 and TRBJ1-5, with a possible D match to TRBD1 (5 bases). In germline, CDR1 is MNHEY, CDR2 SVGAGI. The CDR3 has 13 amino acids. Trimming took off 6 bases at V and 4 bases at J, with 10 bases between the two ends. CDR3 residues: CASSARGNQPQHF. The CDR3, as DNA: TGTGCCAGCAGCGCCCGGGGGAATCAGCCCCAGCATTTT.

The genes are TRBV3-1 (or the pseudogene TRBV3-2) and TRBJ1-6; D possibly corresponds to TRBD1 (6 bases). V lost 8 bases and J lost 5, with 10 bases in between. This CDR3 comprises 13 residues. The germline V gene encodes CDR1 LGHDT and CDR2 YNNKEL (reference sequence). Written as DNA, the CDR3 is TGTGCCAGCGGACAGCTCAATAATTCACCCCTCCACTTT. Translating it yields CASGQLNNSPLHF.

The rearrangement links TRBV24-1 to TRBJ2-3; perhaps TRBD2 as D (6 bases). V was cut by 8 bases and J by 0 bases, with 11 bases left in between. CDR1 KGHDR and CDR2 SFDVKD come from the germline V gene. The CDR3 runs 14 residues. CDR3 DNA sequence: TGTGCCACCATATCCGCGGGGAGCACAGATACGCAGTATTTT. It specifies CATISAGSTDTQYF.

The chain combines TRBV2 with TRBJ1-3; D is unclear. Looked up from germline, CDR1 is SNHLY and CDR2 is FYNNEI. Trimming left V 5 bases short and J 4 bases short, with 12 bases between. The CDR3 has 14 amino acids. CDR3 residues: CASSPLRGGNTIYF. The CDR3 bases are TGTGCCAGCAGTCCCCTCCGCGGAGGAAACACCATATATTTT.

The V gene is TRBV28, the J gene TRBJ1-2; 12 bases line up with TRBD1. There are 16 residues in the CDR3. Germline-derived CDR1 and CDR2 are MDHEN and SYDVKM. V shed 5 bases, J shed 4 bases, and the junction held 8 bases outside the gene matches. The chain's CDR3 is CASSPSGTGGFYGYTF. Here the CDR3 DNA reads TGTGCCAGCAGTCCATCCGGGACAGGGGGCTTCTATGGCTACACCTTC.

The chain employs TRBV27 and TRBJ1-1; 7 nucleotides line up with TRBD1. With 6 bases clipped from V and 0 bases from J, the junction kept 7 bases outside the gene matches. Germline V gene sequence: CDR1 MNHEY, CDR2 SMNVEV (reference sequence). The CDR3 sequence is 15 residues long. The CDR3 region has the DNA TGTGCCAGCAGACCGGGACAGCTTCTGAACACTGAAGCTTTCTTT. Amino acid sequence: CASRPGQLLNTEAFF.

The rearrangement joins TRBV6-2 or TRBV6-3 to TRBJ2-7; 12 bases match TRBD2. The CDR3 has 17 amino acids. V was pared by 6 bases and J by 5 bases, with 14 bases of the junction left unmatched. CDR1 is MNHEY and CDR2 is SVGEGT in the germline V gene. The CDR3 DNA reads as TGTGCCAGCAGCCGCCTGACTCTAGCGGGAGGGCCCCACGAGCAGTACTTC. It is translated as CASSRLTLAGGPHEQYF.

V gene TRBV7-9 combines with J gene TRBJ2-5, with 7 bases fitting TRBD1. V was clipped by 0 bases and J by 4 bases; unmatched bases: 2. The CDR3 spans 14 residues. Per germline, CDR1 SEHNR and CDR2 FQNEAQ (reference sequence). The CDR3 sequence is CASSLAAGGETQYF. CDR3 nucleotides: TGTGCCAGCAGCTTAGCGGCAGGGGGAGAGACCCAGTACTTC.

This chain connects TRBV7-8 to TRBJ2-4; tentatively, D is TRBD1 (6 bases). Between the trimmed V and J ends, which lost 0 bases and 4 bases, there was a span of 22 bases. CDR1 SGHVS and CDR2 FQNEAQ come from the germline V gene. This CDR3 comprises 19 residues. The CDR3 DNA is TGTGCCAGCAGCTTAGCCCTTATAATACAGGGTCGGGGAAAAAACATTCAGTACTTC. This translates into CASSLALIIQGRGKNIQYF. Full variable domain (rest looked up from reference TRBV7-8 and TRBJ2-4): GAGVSQSPRYKVAKRGQDVALRCDPISGHVSLFWYQQALGQGPEFLTYFQNEAQLDKSGLPSDRFFAERPEGSVSTLKIQRTQQEDSAVYLCASSLALIIQGRGKNIQYFGAGTRLSVL.

This clone has just a few counts. The CDR3 bases are TGTGCCAGCAGTGAATCGGGGTGGGAAGCTTTCTTT. Protein product: CASSESGWEAFF. The chain joins TRBV2 to TRBJ1-1; D uncertain. This CDR3 is 12 amino acids long. In germline, CDR1 is SNHLY, CDR2 FYNNEI. V gave up 2 bases and J gave up 8 bases, with 9 bases separating them.

This chain uses TRBV4-2 with TRBJ1-1; the D gene is possibly TRBD1 (6 bases). Germline lookup yields CDR1 LGHNA and CDR2 YNFKEQ. V was trimmed by 6 bases and J by 0 bases, leaving 8 bases between them. CDR3 size: 13 residues. CDR3 in amino acids: CASSGDMNTEAFF. The CDR3, as DNA: TGTGCCAGCAGTGGGGACATGAACACTGAAGCTTTCTTT.

The chain joins TRBV18 to TRBJ1-1, with D tentatively TRBD1 (5 bases). The CDR3 covers 12 residues. CDR1 is KGHSH and CDR2 is LQKENI in the germline V gene. Trimming cost V 3 bases and J 8 bases, with 10 bases left between them. The CDR3 loop is CASSPGTAEAFF. CDR3 in DNA: TGTGCCAGCTCACCCGGGACTGCGGAAGCTTTCTTT.

This chain joins TRBV19 and TRBJ1-1; D gene ambiguous. V gave up 6 bases and J gave up 6 bases, with 17 bases separating them. CDR1 LNHDA and CDR2 SQIVND come from the germline V gene (reference sequence). This CDR3 spans 14 amino acids. The CDR3 nucleotides are TGTGCCAGTAGGGAGGGCGGGATAATCTCTGAAGCTTTCTTT. It translates to CASREGGIISEAFF.

The gene calls are TRBV7-3 and TRBJ1-1; the match to TRBD1 covers 12 bases. V lost 4 bases, J lost 5 bases, and 5 bases stayed unmatched. Per germline, CDR1 SGHTA and CDR2 FQGTGA. The CDR3 sequence is 15 residues long. This chain's CDR3 is CASSSGQGARTEAFF. CDR3 nucleotides: TGTGCCAGCAGCTCGGGACAGGGGGCGAGAACTGAAGCTTTCTTT.

As DNA, the CDR3 is TGTGCCAGCAGCCCCTCTGACAGGGGAGATCAGCCCCAGCATTTT. This encodes CASSPSDRGDQPQHF. The chain has TRBV7-9 and TRBJ1-5, with 8 bases lining up with TRBD1. From germline, CDR1 is SEHNR and CDR2 FQNEAQ (reference sequence). The CDR3 is 15 amino acids. V lost 5 bases to trimming and J lost 5 bases; unmatched junction nucleotides: 8.

The chain recombines TRBV7-9 with TRBJ1-2; no clear D gene. CDR1 and CDR2 from the germline V gene are SEHNR and FQNEAQ (reference sequence). The CDR3 is 14 residues long. V lost 8 bases and J lost 8, with 21 bases in between. The CDR3 is CASSLGQRTEGYTF. CDR3 in DNA: TGTGCCAGCTCCCTCGGGCAGCGGACGGAAGGCTACACCTTC.

This clone was found once. The V and J genes are TRBV11-2 and TRBJ2-7; D might be TRBD1 (5 bases). Deletions cut 8 bases from V and 0 bases from J, with 8 bases between. This CDR3 region has 12 residues. Germline V gene lookup returns CDR1 SGHAT and CDR2 FQNNGV. CDR3 sequence: CASHRTSYEQYF. CDR3 in DNA: TGTGCCAGCCACAGGACCTCCTACGAGCAGTACTTC.